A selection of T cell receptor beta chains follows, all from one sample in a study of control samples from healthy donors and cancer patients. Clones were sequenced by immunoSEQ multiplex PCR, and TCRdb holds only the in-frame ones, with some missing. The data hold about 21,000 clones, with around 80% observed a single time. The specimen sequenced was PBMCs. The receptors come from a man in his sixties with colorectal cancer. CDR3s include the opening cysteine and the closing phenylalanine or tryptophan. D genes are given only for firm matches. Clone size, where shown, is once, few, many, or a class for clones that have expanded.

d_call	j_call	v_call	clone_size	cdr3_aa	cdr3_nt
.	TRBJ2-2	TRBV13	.	CASSLAPGSLFF	TGTGCCAGCAGCTTAGCCCCCGGCTCGCTGTTTTTT
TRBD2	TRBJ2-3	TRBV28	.	CAILAETTDTQYF	TGTGCCATTCTAGCGGAGACCACAGATACGCAGTATTTT
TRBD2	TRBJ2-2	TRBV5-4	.	CASSRGASGLQTGELFF	TGTGCCAGCAGTCGGGGAGCTAGCGGACTCCAAACGGGGGAGCTGTTTTTT
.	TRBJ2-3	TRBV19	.	CAVRMGGTDTQYF	TGTGCAGTCCGCATGGGGGGCACAGATACGCAGTATTTT
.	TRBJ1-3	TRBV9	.	CASSSRSSLDGNTIYF	TGTGCCAGCAGCTCCCGTTCATCCCTCGATGGAAACACCATATATTTT
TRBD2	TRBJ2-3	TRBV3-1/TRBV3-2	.	CASSQDSLTSGGTDTQYF	TGTGCCAGCAGCCAAGATAGCCTGACTAGCGGGGGCACAGATACGCAGTATTTT
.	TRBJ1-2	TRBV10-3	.	CAISAQGGPYGYTF	TGTGCCATCAGTGCCCAGGGCGGCCCGTATGGCTACACCTTC
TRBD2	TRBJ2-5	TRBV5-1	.	CASSLGGTRSETQYF	TGCGCCAGCAGCTTGGGGGGGACTAGAAGCGAGACCCAGTACTTC
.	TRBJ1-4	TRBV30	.	CAWSVKGGNEKLFF	TGTGCCTGGAGTGTCAAGGGGGGGAATGAAAAACTGTTTTTT
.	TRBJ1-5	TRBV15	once	CATSRVSSNQPQHF	TGTGCCACCAGCAGAGTCAGTAGCAATCAGCCCCAGCATTTT
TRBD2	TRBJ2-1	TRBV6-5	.	CASSYEASGNNEQFF	TGTGCCAGCAGTTACGAGGCTAGCGGCAACAATGAGCAGTTCTTC
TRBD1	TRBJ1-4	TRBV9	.	CASSPRTGGWEKLFF	TGTGCCAGCAGCCCCCGGACAGGGGGCTGGGAAAAACTGTTTTTT
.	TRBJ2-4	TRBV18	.	CASSPPSLSGPKNIQYF	TGTGCCAGCTCACCCCCCTCACTTTCGGGCCCTAAAAACATTCAGTACTTC
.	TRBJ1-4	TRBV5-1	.	CASSSGDGATNEKLFF	TGCGCCAGCAGCTCCGGGGACGGCGCAACTAATGAAAAACTGTTTTTT
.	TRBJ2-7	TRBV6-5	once	CASSPPLGGGQYF	TGTGCCAGCAGTCCCCCTCTGGGGGGTGGGCAGTACTTC
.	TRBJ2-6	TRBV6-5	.	CASRSDAGANVLTF	TGTGCCAGCAGGTCAGATGCTGGGGCCAACGTCCTGACTTTC
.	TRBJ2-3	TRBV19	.	CASSISLGRTDTQYF	TGTGCCAGTAGTATTAGCCTAGGACGGACAGATACGCAGTATTTT
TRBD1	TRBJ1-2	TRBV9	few	CASRDTGGRGYTF	TGTGCCAGCAGGGATACAGGGGGCCGTGGCTACACCTTC
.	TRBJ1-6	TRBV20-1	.	CSARNGKTLHF	TGCAGTGCTAGGAACGGGAAAACCCTCCACTTT
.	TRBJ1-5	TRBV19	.	CASSIGGPDQPQHF	TGTGCCAGTAGTATCGGGGGGCCGGATCAGCCCCAGCATTTT
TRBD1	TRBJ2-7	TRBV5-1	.	CASSLVGQNYEQYF	TGCGCCAGCAGCTTGGTGGGACAGAACTACGAGCAGTACTTC
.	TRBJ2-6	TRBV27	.	CASRNSLAGANVLTF	TGTGCCAGCAGAAACAGCCTTGCCGGGGCCAACGTCCTGACTTTC
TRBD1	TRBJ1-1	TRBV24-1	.	CATTSRGHTEAFF	TGTGCCACCACTTCAAGGGGGCACACTGAAGCTTTCTTT
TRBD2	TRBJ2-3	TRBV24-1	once	CATSDFRLAGGGDTQYF	TGTGCCACCAGTGATTTCCGACTAGCGGGGGGAGGCGATACGCAGTATTTT
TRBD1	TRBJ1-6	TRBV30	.	CAWGDRGVGSPLHF	TGTGCCTGGGGGGACAGGGGCGTGGGTTCACCCCTCCACTTT
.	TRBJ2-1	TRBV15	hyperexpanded	CATSRDRQGVDEQFF	TGTGCCACCAGCAGAGATCGGCAGGGTGTCGATGAGCAGTTCTTC
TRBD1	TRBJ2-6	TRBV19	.	CASSLPGQGRGANVLTF	TGTGCCAGTAGTCTTCCGGGACAGGGGCGAGGGGCCAACGTCCTGACTTTC
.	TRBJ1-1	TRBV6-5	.	CASNAEMNTEAFF	TGTGCCAGCAATGCTGAAATGAACACTGAAGCTTTCTTT
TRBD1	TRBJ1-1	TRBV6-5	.	CASRWDRGVTEAFF	TGTGCCAGCAGGTGGGACAGGGGTGTCACTGAAGCTTTCTTT
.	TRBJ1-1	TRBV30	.	CASTPENTEAFF	TGTGCATCGACCCCAGAGAACACTGAAGCTTTCTTT
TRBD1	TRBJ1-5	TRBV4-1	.	CASSQVPGQGSNQPQHF	TGCGCCAGCAGCCAGGTACCGGGACAGGGAAGCAATCAGCCCCAGCATTTT
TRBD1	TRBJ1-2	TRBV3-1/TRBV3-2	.	CASSLRGTGGGNYGYTF	TGTGCCAGCAGCCTAAGGGGGACAGGTGGGGGAAACTATGGCTACACCTTC
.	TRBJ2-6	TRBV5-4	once	CASSPQLPGANVLTF	TGTGCCAGCAGCCCACAGCTTCCTGGGGCCAACGTCCTGACTTTC
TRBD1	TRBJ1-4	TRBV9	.	CASSVSTGTDEKLFF	TGTGCCAGCAGCGTGTCGACAGGGACGGATGAAAAACTGTTTTTT
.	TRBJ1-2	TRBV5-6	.	CASSLMSDFTF	TGTGCCAGCAGCTTGATGTCAGACTTCACCTTC
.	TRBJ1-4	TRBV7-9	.	CASSQDGGSSGEKLFF	TGTGCCAGCAGCCAAGATGGCGGGTCATCGGGCGAAAAACTGTTTTTT
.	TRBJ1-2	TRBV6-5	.	CASSYRKSYGYTF	TGTGCCAGCAGTTACAGGAAAAGCTATGGCTACACCTTC
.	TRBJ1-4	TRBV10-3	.	CAISESGGAGEKLFF	TGTGCCATCAGTGAGTCGGGGGGCGCGGGGGAAAAACTGTTTTTT
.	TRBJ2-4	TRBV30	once	CAWSSRTNIQYF	TGTGCCTGGAGTTCACGGACAAACATTCAGTACTTC
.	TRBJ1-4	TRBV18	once	CASDVLGTSEKLFF	TGTGCCAGCGACGTTTTAGGGACTAGTGAAAAACTGTTTTTT
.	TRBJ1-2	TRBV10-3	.	CAISEKVGQDFYTF	TGTGCCATCAGTGAGAAGGTGGGGCAGGACTTCTACACCTTC
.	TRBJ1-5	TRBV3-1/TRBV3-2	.	CASSIGNSNQPQHF	TGTGCCAGCAGTATAGGGAATAGCAATCAGCCCCAGCATTTT
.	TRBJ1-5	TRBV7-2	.	CASSLALGYQPQHF	TGTGCCAGCAGCTTAGCGTTAGGGTACCAGCCCCAGCATTTT
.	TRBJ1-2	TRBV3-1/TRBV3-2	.	CASSLLTQRNNYGYTF	TGTGCCAGCAGCCTCCTGACGCAGAGGAATAACTATGGCTACACCTTC
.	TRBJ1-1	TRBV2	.	CASTPVSNTEAFF	TGTGCCAGCACTCCGGTCTCGAACACTGAAGCTTTCTTT
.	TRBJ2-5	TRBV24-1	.	CATSDLRAEETQYF	TGTGCCACCAGTGATTTGCGGGCAGAAGAGACCCAGTACTTC
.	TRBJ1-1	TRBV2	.	CASELQGDTEAFF	TGTGCCAGCGAACTACAGGGCGACACTGAAGCTTTCTTT
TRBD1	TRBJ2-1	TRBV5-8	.	CASSPAGTGAYNEQFF	TGTGCCAGCAGCCCGGCCGGGACAGGTGCCTACAATGAGCAGTTCTTC
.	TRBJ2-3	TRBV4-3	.	CASSQDLGGSTDTQYF	TGCGCCAGCAGCCAAGATTTAGGCGGCTCCACAGATACGCAGTATTTT
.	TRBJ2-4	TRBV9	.	CASSAGDRNIQYF	TGTGCCAGCAGCGCGGGGGACAGAAACATTCAGTACTTC
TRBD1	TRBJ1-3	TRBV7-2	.	CASSLDRGSSGNTIYF	TGTGCCAGCAGTCTGGACAGGGGATCCTCTGGAAACACCATATATTTT